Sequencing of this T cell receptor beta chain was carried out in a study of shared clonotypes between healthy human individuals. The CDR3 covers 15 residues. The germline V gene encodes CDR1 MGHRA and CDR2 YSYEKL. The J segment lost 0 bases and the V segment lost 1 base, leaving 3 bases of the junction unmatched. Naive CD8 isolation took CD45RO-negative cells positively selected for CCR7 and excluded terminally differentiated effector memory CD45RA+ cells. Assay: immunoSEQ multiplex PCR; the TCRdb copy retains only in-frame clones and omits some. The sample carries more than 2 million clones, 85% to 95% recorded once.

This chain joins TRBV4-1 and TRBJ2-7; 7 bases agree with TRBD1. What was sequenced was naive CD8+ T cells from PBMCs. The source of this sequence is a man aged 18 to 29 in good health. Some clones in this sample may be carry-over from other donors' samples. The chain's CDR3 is CASSQGGDSSYEQYF. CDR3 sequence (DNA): TGCGCCAGCAGCCAAGGAGGGGACAGCTCCTACGAGCAGTACTTC.